The source of this T cell receptor beta chain is a study of blood T cells in healthy people across ages. Study outcomes and limitations: Donor CMV infection status was unknown, possibly confounding age-related changes in expanded clonotypes.

About this clonotype itself: The target antigen is unknown.

For the second PCR, which ran for about 6 to 12 cycles, a sample-barcoded 5' primer and a J-beta primer mix were used. One entry per CDR3 protein, called by TCRdb with MiXCR from the 5' RACE reads. The sample contains fewer than 650,000 distinct CDR3 sequences, over 25% of which appear only once. The CDR3 is 15 residues long. The junction had 4 bases not matched to a gene; V was cut back by 4 bases and J by 0 bases. The germline gives CDR1 MGHDK, CDR2 SYGVNS. These sequences were also reported in another study, on T cells of mothers and their children.

The TCR originated in a boy aged 2-9 years in good health. This chain joins TRBV25-1 and TRBJ2-7, with TRBD2 identical over 9 bases. The sample taken for sequencing was blood. The CDR3 is CASSAAGGSSYEQYF. The CDR3 bases are TGTGCCAGCAGTGCAGCGGGAGGCTCCTCCTACGAGCAGTACTTC.